The present TCR beta chain was sequenced within a study of radiotherapy plus CTLA-4 blockade in lung cancer. The V gene's germline CDR1 is SGHTA and CDR2 FQGNSA. The CDR3 length is 14 residues. V dropped 1 base and J dropped 3 bases, with 10 bases sitting between them. Some clones are missing from TCRdb's copy, which holds only in-frame ones; the method was immunoSEQ multiplex PCR. The top ten clones hold 11% of a sample with about 49,000 clones, approximately 76% of them seen once. The gene calls are TRBV7-2 and TRBJ2-7; D remains ambiguous. The specimen was peripheral blood, collected from a patient treated with radiotherapy plus ipilimumab. This clonotype originated in a human donor with non-small cell lung cancer who had stable disease on radiotherapy plus ipilimumab. This CDR3 is CASSLGSTYYEQYF. CDR3 sequence (DNA): TGTGCCAGCAGCTTAGGGTCCACCTACTACGAGCAGTACTTC.